The 8 T cell receptor beta chains below all came from one sample that was sequenced in a study of blood T cells in healthy people across ages. The second PCR ran about 6 to 11 cycles with a sample-barcoded 5' primer and J-beta primers. In TCRdb, the 5' RACE reads were re-called with MiXCR into one record per CDR3 protein. Found here are fewer than 2 million distinct CDR3 sequences, about two fifths of them singletons; the top ten hold about 21%. The sample comprised blood. The receptors here all came from a human donor in good health.

Concerning this clonotype: This CDR3 fails to terminate in the conserved phenylalanine or tryptophan, so it likely reflects a read error. In nucleotides, the CDR3 is TGCAGTGCTAGAGATCCCACAGGGCCAAATAACTATGGCTACACCATC. Its protein is CSARDPTGPNNYGYTI. The V and J genes are TRBV20-1 and TRBJ1-2; D is possibly TRBD1 (6 bases). The germline V gene has CDR1 DFQATT and CDR2 SNEGSKA (reference sequence). The ends were cut back, 0 bases at V and 1 base at J, with 15 bases in the middle. The CDR3 is 16 amino acids.

The V and J genes are TRBV28 and TRBJ1-4, with 8 positions matching TRBD1. The CDR3 loop spans 15 amino acids. The germline V gene has CDR1 MDHEN and CDR2 SYDVKM. J gave up 9 bases and V 5 bases, and 11 bases lay outside the gene matches. CDR3 nucleotide sequence: TGTGCCAGCAGTCGCCTAGACAGGGGCCGGAAAAAACTGTTTTTT. It yields the protein CASSRLDRGRKKLFF.

To note about this clonotype: Its ends do not fully match the called genes, so a read error is possible. This sequence joins TRBV4-1 and TRBJ2-5, with 10 bases that match TRBD2. The CDR3 is 18 residues long. Per germline, CDR1 MGHRA and CDR2 YSYEKL. CDR3 DNA: TGCGCCAACAGCCAAGATCCATCATTAGCGGGGGGTGGAGAGACCCAGTACTTC. This gives the protein CANSQDPSLAGGGETQYF.

This clonotype was detected only a few times. The chain is built from TRBV28 and TRBJ2-1; 11 bases are a match to TRBD2. The V gene's germline CDR1 is MDHEN and CDR2 SYDVKM. CDR3 length: 14 residues. With V trimmed by 1 base and J by 13 bases, 6 bases remained unmatched. The CDR3 here is CASSLLSSGGFQFF. CDR3 nucleotides: TGTGCCAGCAGTTTATTATCTAGCGGGGGGTTTCAGTTCTTC. Variable domain in full (rest from reference TRBV28 and TRBJ2-1): DVKVTQSSRYLVKRTGEKVFLECVQDMDHENMFWYRQDPGLGLRLIYFSYDVKMKEKGDIPEGYSVSREKKERFSLILESASTNQTSMYLCASSLLSSGGFQFFGPGTRLTVL.

This chain links TRBV6-6 with TRBJ2-7; TRBD1 matches 7 bases. V lost 3 bases, J lost 2 bases, and 13 bases stayed unmatched. Germline loops: CDR1 MNHNY, CDR2 SVGAGI (reference sequence). CDR3 length equals 17 residues. CDR3 coding DNA: TGTGCCAGCAGTTATAGCCGATCCCGGGACAGCACCTACGAGCAGTACTTC. Translating it yields CASSYSRSRDSTYEQYF.

This clonotype was detected a few times. V and J are TRBV7-9 and TRBJ2-5; 9 bases are a match to TRBD2. Unmatched junction bases numbered 2, after V lost 7 bases and J lost 2 bases. The CDR3 runs to 13 residues. From germline, CDR1 is SEHNR and CDR2 FQNEAQ (reference sequence). CDR3 sequence: CASTSGGQETQYF. The CDR3 bases are TGTGCCAGCACCAGCGGGGGGCAAGAGACCCAGTACTTC.

The rearrangement uses TRBV7-9 and TRBJ2-3, with TRBD2 identical over 8 bases. Looked up from germline, CDR1 is SEHNR and CDR2 is FQNEAQ (reference sequence). After removal of 4 bases from V and 0 bases from J, the junction contained 6 bases not matched to a gene. The CDR3 runs to 16 residues. CDR3 DNA sequence: TGTGCCAGCAGCTCTTGGGCGGGGGGTAGCACAGATACGCAGTATTTT. Translation gives CASSSWAGGSTDTQYF.

The chain employs TRBV4-1 and TRBJ1-6; D perhaps matches TRBD1 (5 bases). Per germline, CDR1 MGHRA and CDR2 YSYEKL. The CDR3 totals 15 residues. The V gene lost 4 bases and the J gene lost 6 bases, with 13 bases spanning the gap. CDR3 sequence: CASSPYDGGNSPLHF. CDR3 nucleotide sequence: TGCGCCAGCAGCCCCTATGATGGGGGTAATTCACCCCTCCACTTT.